The next 7 T cell receptor beta chains were all read from a single sample in a study of T-cell reconstitution after alpha-beta-depleted transplantation in children. Construction of the TCRbeta library involved unique molecular identifiers. TCRdb reprocessed the PCR reads via MiXCR and lists one record per CDR3 protein. The table has roughly 200,000 distinct CDR3 sequences, under 8.5% seen once; the top ten hold less than 7%. Sequenced material: PBMCs, taken before TCRalphabeta/CD19-depleted stem cell transplant. All receptors come from a boy aged 2 to 10 with acute lymphoblastic leukemia, due to receive a stem cell transplant.

There are many counts of this clonotype. The rearrangement uses TRBV20-1 and TRBJ2-5, with D possibly being TRBD2 (7 bases). The CDR3 loop spans 12 amino acids. CDR1 is DFQATT, CDR2 SNEGSKA, per germline (reference sequence). Deletions cut 6 bases from V and 4 bases from J, with 12 bases between. As DNA, the CDR3 is TGCAGTGCGGGGGGGGCATCAGAGACCCAGTACTTC. Protein: CSAGGASETQYF.

A few counts support this clonotype. The chain uses TRBV5-1 and TRBJ2-1; D gene unclear. The V gene's germline CDR1 is SGHRS and CDR2 YFSETQ. This CDR3 spans 16 amino acids. V lost 0 bases, J lost 4 bases, and 14 bases lay in between. CDR3 in amino acids: CASSLASTRSYNEQFF. The CDR3 DNA reads TGCGCCAGCAGCTTGGCCTCTACTCGTAGTTACAATGAGCAGTTCTTC.

This clonotype was observed many times. The V and J genes are TRBV20-1 and TRBJ2-3; 9 bases are a match to TRBD2. The CDR3 length is 14 residues. J lost 2 bases, V lost 5 bases, and 5 bases had no gene match. CDR1 DFQATT and CDR2 SNEGSKA come from the germline V gene (reference sequence). The CDR3 DNA reads TGCAGTGCTGGTCTAGCGGGGACCACAGATACGCAGTATTTT. This sequence encodes CSAGLAGTTDTQYF.

There are many counts of this clonotype. The rearrangement joins TRBV10-2 to TRBJ2-5, with D uncertain. Germline CDR1 and CDR2: WSHSY and SAAADI. V was trimmed by 0 bases and J by 5 bases, leaving 4 bases between them. The CDR3 is 12 amino acids. DNA for the CDR3: TGCGCCAGCAGTGAGTCACCGGAGACCCAGTACTTC. This codes for CASSESPETQYF.

This clonotype was seen at least ten times. This chain connects TRBV5-1 to TRBJ1-1, with TRBD1 identical over 10 bases. There are 14 residues in the CDR3. J lost 10 bases, V lost 0 bases, and 6 bases had no gene match. Germline CDR1 and CDR2: SGHRS and YFSETQ. The CDR3 spells CASSLGGTGEGAFF. The CDR3 nucleotides read TGCGCCAGCAGCTTGGGTGGGACAGGGGAAGGAGCTTTCTTT.

This chain joins TRBV7-9 and TRBJ2-2; a weak D match, TRBD1 (6 bases). The germline V and J ends were trimmed by 11 bases and 4 bases, with 14 bases remaining between them. The germline V gene has CDR1 SEHNR and CDR2 FQNEAQ (reference sequence). The CDR3 consists of 13 residues. CDR3 nucleotide sequence: TGTGCCGACGCAGGGGTTTCCACCGGGGAGCTGTTTTTT. It translates to CADAGVSTGELFF.

This clonotype was observed at least ten times. The chain recombines TRBV20-1 with TRBJ2-7, with D hard to call. CDR3 size: 11 residues. Looked up from germline, CDR1 is DFQATT and CDR2 is SNEGSKA (reference sequence). V was trimmed by 3 bases and J by 5 bases, leaving 8 bases between them. The CDR3 protein is CSASKVDEQYF. The CDR3 region has the DNA TGCAGTGCTAGTAAGGTTGACGAGCAGTACTTC.